This T cell receptor (beta chain) was captured in a study of shared clonotypes between healthy human individuals. The study's findings and limits: It was the few donors that limited the genetic and exposure-history diversity represented. Tissues were not sampled, only blood, and their repertoires likely differ.

Extraction of genomic DNA in unsorted samples used roughly 100 million PBMCs. Points on this clone: Its antigen is undetermined.

CDR3 size: 14 residues. The germline V and J ends were trimmed by 5 bases and 2 bases, with 10 bases remaining between them. Germline values: CDR1 MNHEY, CDR2 SMNVEV (reference sequence). Unsorted PBMC samples were amplified in replicate PCRs containing 250 to 350 ng DNA, roughly 33,000 T cell genomes. The protocol was immunoSEQ multiplex PCR, while the TCRdb copy is restricted to in-frame clones and leaves out a portion. The sample lists approximately 500,000 clones; more than 65% were seen once. The sample comprised PBMCs. V and J are TRBV27 and TRBJ1-5, with a possible D match to TRBD1 (5 bases). This TCR was sampled from a woman aged 40 to 55 in good health. Some clones in this sample may be carry-over from other donors' samples. The CDR3 region has the DNA TGTGCCAGCAGTCAGAGGGGCCGCAATCAGCCCCAGCATTTT. Translated, it gives CASSQRGRNQPQHF.